The 23 T cell receptor beta chains reported below all come from one sample, sequenced in a study of T cell changes during pregnancy in multiple sclerosis. The table came from immunoSEQ multiplex PCR; TCRdb's copy has only in-frame clones and leaves some out. The sample has 36,000 or so clones; about nine tenths are singletons. The material sequenced was CD8+ T cells from peripheral blood mononuclear cells, taken in the third trimester of pregnancy. The receptors stem from a female donor with multiple sclerosis, enrolled in a pregnancy study.

V is TRBV6-5 and J is TRBJ2-5, with 9 bases matching TRBD1. This CDR3 spans 15 amino acids. CDR1 and CDR2 (germline): MNHEY, SVGAGI. The junction had 6 bases not matched to a gene; V was cut back by 6 bases and J by 1 base. The CDR3 region is CASSEYRGLQETQYF. CDR3 coding DNA: TGTGCCAGCAGCGAATACAGGGGGCTCCAAGAGACCCAGTACTTC.

V gene TRBV29-1 combines with J gene TRBJ2-7; D remains unclear. Trimming shortened V by 5 bases and J by 0 bases, and 11 bases separated the two germline ends. There are 13 residues in the CDR3. Germline CDR1 is SQVTM and CDR2 is ANQGSEA. The DNA for the CDR3 is TGCAGCGTTTTACTAACTTTCTCCTACGAGCAGTACTTC. The encoded protein is CSVLLTFSYEQYF.

Turning to this clone: Different DNA sequences within this sample yield the same CDR3. The chain employs TRBV9 and TRBJ1-1; D perhaps matches TRBD1 (5 bases). Trimming took 0 bases from V and 5 from J, leaving 11 bases between them. The CDR3 spans 14 residues. Germline CDR1 and CDR2: SGDLS and YYNGEE. This CDR3 reads CASSVGGVRTEAFF. CDR3 DNA: TGTGCCAGCAGCGTAGGGGGGGTACGTACTGAAGCTTTCTTT.

The DNA for the CDR3 is TGTGCCAGCAGTGAGGTGGTACTAGCGGGATTCAATGAGCAGTTCTTC. Encoded protein: CASSEVVLAGFNEQFF. The V and J genes are TRBV2 and TRBJ2-1; 10 nucleotides agree with TRBD2. The trim removed 3 bases at V and 6 bases at J, leaving 8 bases unmatched. The CDR3 extends over 16 amino acids. The V gene's germline CDR1 is SNHLY and CDR2 FYNNEI.

This chain links TRBV5-6 with TRBJ1-1; D is undetermined. CDR3 length: 11 amino acids. Trimming left V 0 bases short and J 9 bases short, with 6 bases between. Germline V gene sequence: CDR1 SGHDT, CDR2 YYEEEE. The CDR3 loop reads CASSLVQKAFF. In DNA, the CDR3 is TGTGCCAGCAGCTTGGTTCAGAAAGCTTTCTTT.

The rearrangement uses TRBV29-1 and TRBJ2-7; 10 bases align to TRBD1. V was pared by 7 bases and J by 5 bases, with 8 bases of the junction left unmatched. The CDR3 consists of 13 residues. Germline loops: CDR1 SQVTM, CDR2 ANQGSEA. The CDR3 is CSARDRGSDEQYF. The CDR3 DNA reads as TGCAGCGCCAGGGACAGGGGCAGTGACGAGCAGTACTTC.

The chain uses TRBV7-6 and TRBJ2-7; D gene uncertain. Between the trimmed V and J ends, which lost 5 bases and 4 bases, there was a span of 15 bases. CDR3 size: 14 residues. Per germline, CDR1 SGHVS and CDR2 FNYEAQ. This chain's CDR3 is CASSPGSSPYEQYF. CDR3 DNA sequence: TGTGCCAGCAGCCCAGGATCCTCTCCATACGAGCAGTACTTC.

The rearrangement joins TRBV7-9 to TRBJ2-7; 8 positions match TRBD2. The CDR3 spans 16 residues. CDR1 is SEHNR and CDR2 is FQNEAQ in the germline V gene (reference sequence). The J segment lost 2 bases and the V segment lost 5 bases, leaving 11 bases of the junction unmatched. In nucleotides, the CDR3 is TGTGCCAGCAGCCGCCCCCTTAGCGGGGTAACCTACGAGCAGTACTTC. Amino acids: CASSRPLSGVTYEQYF.

This chain links TRBV2 with TRBJ2-2; 8 bases are a match to TRBD1. CDR1 and CDR2 from the germline V gene are SNHLY and FYNNEI. The V gene end was trimmed by 4 bases and the J gene end by 4 bases; junction bases not matched to a gene: 8. This CDR3 comprises 16 residues. The CDR3 bases are TGTGCCAGCAGTGGAAATCCAGGGGGCCTCACCGGGGAGCTGTTTTTT. It encodes CASSGNPGGLTGELFF.

This chain connects TRBV14 to TRBJ2-7; 7 nucleotides match TRBD2. Germline trimming cut 4 bases from V and 0 bases from J; bases unmatched to any gene: 6. CDR1 and CDR2 (germline): SGHDN, FVKESK. This CDR3 has 15 amino acids. The CDR3 DNA is TGTGCCAGCAGCCTGGGGGAGGGTCTCTCCTACGAGCAGTACTTC. This codes for CASSLGEGLSYEQYF.

The chain is built from TRBV5-6 and TRBJ1-4; D is perhaps TRBD1 (5 bases). The CDR3 sequence is 14 residues long. The V gene's germline CDR1 is SGHDT and CDR2 YYEEEE. The V end lost 5 bases, the J end lost 3 bases, and 11 bases lay between the germline ends. The CDR3 here is CASRDRQSNEKLFF. The CDR3 DNA reads as TGTGCCAGCAGGGATAGACAGTCTAATGAAAAACTGTTTTTT.

This rearrangement joins TRBV19 to TRBJ2-1; D possibly corresponds to TRBD1 (7 bases). The CDR3 sequence is 15 residues long. Germline V gene sequence: CDR1 LNHDA, CDR2 SQIVND (reference sequence). V lost 5 bases and J lost 6, with 17 bases in between. The CDR3 here is CASSQGGGKGNEQFF. CDR3 sequence (DNA): TGTGCCAGTAGTCAAGGGGGCGGGAAAGGCAATGAGCAGTTCTTC.

As regards this clone: A junction end diverges from the germline sequence, so it may reflect a read error. The chain combines TRBV11-2 with TRBJ1-1; TRBD1 matches at 8 bases. The CDR3 spans 15 residues. CDR1 SGHAT and CDR2 FQNNGV come from the germline V gene. The DNA of the CDR3 is TGTGCCAGCAGCCACCCCACACCGGGACAGGATTTTGGTGCCTTT. This encodes CASSHPTPGQDFGAF. The full variable domain, completed using reference TRBV11-2 and TRBJ1-1, is EAGVAQSPRYKIIEKRQSVAFWCNPISGHATLYWYQQILGQGPKLLIQFQNNGVVDDSQLPKDRFSAERLKGVDSTLKIQPAKLEDSAVYLCASSHPTPGQDFGAFGQGTRLTVV.

This chain uses TRBV10-1 with TRBJ1-1, with TRBD1 matching 7 bases. The CDR3 length is 12 residues. Germline V lookup: CDR1 WNHNN, CDR2 SYGVQD (reference sequence). V shed 8 bases and J 11 bases; nucleotides not matched to a gene: 11. CDR3 amino acids: CASEGGVFLAFF. The CDR3 DNA sequence: TGCGCCAGCGAAGGGGGCGTTTTTTTGGCTTTCTTT.

CDR3: CASSLSTGTGTEAFF. CDR3 in DNA: TGCGCCAGCAGCTTGAGTACAGGGACGGGAACTGAAGCTTTCTTT. The V gene is TRBV5-1, the J gene TRBJ1-1; D is perhaps TRBD1 (6 bases). Deletions cut 1 base from V and 5 bases from J, with 15 bases between. Germline CDR1 is SGHRS and CDR2 is YFSETQ. This CDR3 is 15 amino acids long.

The chain couples TRBV4-2 to TRBJ2-1; D possibly corresponds to TRBD2 (5 bases). The ends were cut back, 0 bases at V and 8 bases at J, with 14 bases in the middle. Germline V gives CDR1 LGHNA, CDR2 YNFKEQ. This CDR3 is 15 amino acids long. CDR3 DNA: TGTGCCAGCAGCCAAGAGGTTATAGGAGGCCATGAGCAGTTCTTC. It translates to CASSQEVIGGHEQFF.

The chain's CDR3 is CASSALDSSGNTIYF. The CDR3 DNA reads TGTGCCAGCAGCGCATTGGACTCAAGCGGGAACACCATATATTTT. V gene TRBV5-5 combines with J gene TRBJ1-3; D is unresolved. Trimming took off 4 bases at V and 7 bases at J, with 18 bases between the two ends. The length of the CDR3 is 15 residues. CDR1 and CDR2 from the germline V gene are SGHKS and YYEKEE (reference sequence).

This clone was seen once. V is TRBV18 and J is TRBJ2-1; 13 positions match TRBD2. Trimming removed 6 bases from V and 3 bases from J; junction bases left unmatched: 11. Germline assignment: CDR1 KGHSH and CDR2 LQKENI. The CDR3 covers 18 residues. CDR3 nucleotides: TGTGCCAGCTCTCCAAGGACTAGCGGGAGTCTCCGCTACAATGAGCAGTTCTTC. Translated: CASSPRTSGSLRYNEQFF.

This rearrangement joins TRBV2 to TRBJ1-4; no clear D. Germline values: CDR1 SNHLY, CDR2 FYNNEI. The CDR3 length is 15 residues. The ends were cut back, 8 bases at V and 5 bases at J, with 18 bases in the middle. The CDR3 DNA follows: TGTGCCAGCCATAGCTCCACCTCTGTAAATGAAAAACTGTTTTTT. Translation: CASHSSTSVNEKLFF.

This clone was observed a few times. The rearrangement joins TRBV7-3 to TRBJ1-2, with TRBD1 matching 7 bases. J lost 7 bases, V lost 4 bases, and 6 bases had no gene match. Looked up from germline, CDR1 is SGHTA and CDR2 is FQGTGA. The CDR3 runs 13 residues. The CDR3: CASSSTGDFGYTF. CDR3 DNA sequence: TGTGCCAGCAGCTCAACAGGGGATTTTGGCTACACCTTC.

This chain joins TRBV19 and TRBJ2-1; the D is unclear. The CDR3 consists of 14 residues. Germline values: CDR1 LNHDA, CDR2 SQIVND (reference sequence). The V gene lost 9 bases and the J gene lost 7 bases, with 19 bases spanning the gap. The CDR3 loop reads CASSGYNYENEQFF. CDR3 DNA: TGTGCCAGCAGTGGTTATAACTATGAGAATGAGCAGTTCTTC.

V is TRBV14 and J is TRBJ2-3; D might be TRBD2 (5 bases). The CDR3 spans 14 residues. In germline, CDR1 is SGHDN, CDR2 FVKESK. V lost 4 bases, J lost 3 bases, and 11 bases lay in between. CDR3 coding DNA: TGTGCCAGCAGCCTAGATAGCGAAACAGATACGCAGTATTTT. Protein product: CASSLDSETDTQYF.

This chain connects TRBV30 to TRBJ1-1; weak D call: TRBD1 (5 bases). Germline-derived CDR1 and CDR2 are GTSNPN and SVGIG (reference sequence). Between the trimmed V and J ends, which lost 1 base and 10 bases, there was a span of 19 bases. CDR3 length: 14 residues. CDR3 region: CAWSAEIRAIGAFF. In DNA, the CDR3 is TGTGCCTGGAGTGCGGAAATCAGGGCTATTGGAGCTTTCTTT.